Presented here are 21 T cell receptor beta chains from one specimen sequenced in a study of cytomegalovirus exposure and HLA in healthy donors. Use of 60 Vbeta and 13 Jbeta primers characterized the PCR. Only in-frame clones appear in the TCRdb table, and some are missing; sequencing was by immunoSEQ multiplex PCR. The data hold under 300,000 clones, with around 80% observed a single time. Material for sequencing was PBMCs. These receptors all stem from a woman aged 55-75 years in good health and CMV-seropositive.

The chain combines TRBV5-4 with TRBJ2-7; the D is unclear. Germline V CDR1 and CDR2: SGHNT, YYREEE (reference sequence). The CDR3 is 11 residues long. V gave up 2 bases and J gave up 3 bases, with 3 bases separating them. CDR3 amino acids: CASSFNYEQYF. In DNA form, the CDR3 reads TGTGCCAGCAGCTTTAACTACGAGCAGTACTTC.

This clone has a single count. The chain recombines TRBV6-5 with TRBJ2-3, with D possibly matching TRBD2 (6 bases). The CDR3 has 16 residues. V gave up 0 bases and J gave up 3 bases, with 13 bases separating them. Germline lookup yields CDR1 MNHEY and CDR2 SVGAGI. As DNA, the CDR3 is TGTGCCAGCAGTTACTCGAGAGCGGAGGGGACAGATACGCAGTATTTT. It is translated as CASSYSRAEGTDTQYF.

The chain is built from TRBV5-1 and TRBJ2-1, with 11 bases that match TRBD2. Unmatched junction bases numbered 4, after V lost 3 bases and J lost 5 bases. The CDR3 sequence is 15 residues long. Germline-derived CDR1 and CDR2 are SGHRS and YFSETQ. CDR3 sequence (DNA): TGCGCCAGCAGCTCCCTAGCGGGAGGAAACAATGAGCAGTTCTTC. This gives the protein CASSSLAGGNNEQFF.

This rearrangement joins TRBV19 to TRBJ2-7, with 7 bases that match TRBD1. Germline V gene sequence: CDR1 LNHDA, CDR2 SQIVND (reference sequence). The V segment lost 5 bases and the J segment 3 bases; nucleotides outside the gene matches: 10. CDR3 size: 15 residues. The CDR3 reads CASSARDRPSYEQYF. The CDR3 nucleotides read TGTGCCAGTAGTGCCCGGGACAGACCCAGCTACGAGCAGTACTTC.

The V and J genes are TRBV5-1 and TRBJ2-3, with D perhaps TRBD2 (6 bases). The V and J ends lost 0 bases and 0 bases respectively, with 14 bases between them. CDR3 length: 17 residues. The V gene's germline CDR1 is SGHRS and CDR2 YFSETQ. The CDR3 sequence: CASSLAYGRTSTDTQYF. The CDR3 DNA reads TGCGCCAGCAGCTTGGCGTATGGGAGGACTAGCACAGATACGCAGTATTTT.

The V and J genes are TRBV18 and TRBJ2-5, with TRBD2 matching 8 bases. CDR3 length: 14 amino acids. Germline assignment: CDR1 KGHSH and CDR2 LQKENI. The trim removed 5 bases at V and 5 bases at J, leaving 7 bases unmatched. CDR3 in DNA: TGTGCCAGCTCATCTAGCGGGCTGCGGGAGACCCAGTACTTC. Translating it yields CASSSSGLRETQYF.

This clone was seen a handful of times. CDR3 DNA: TGTGCCAGCAGTTTATGGGGATCCAGGGGCAACGAGCAGTACTTC. Translating it yields CASSLWGSRGNEQYF. J is TRBJ2-7 and V is TRBV28; the D gene is possibly TRBD1 (6 bases). The CDR3 loop spans 15 amino acids. The V gene lost 0 bases and the J gene lost 5 bases, with 14 bases spanning the gap. Germline loops: CDR1 MDHEN, CDR2 SYDVKM. The whole variable domain, remainder taken from reference TRBV28 and TRBJ2-7, is DVKVTQSSRYLVKRTGEKVFLECVQDMDHENMFWYRQDPGLGLRLIYFSYDVKMKEKGDIPEGYSVSREKKERFSLILESASTNQTSMYLCASSLWGSRGNEQYFGPGTRLTVT.

This chain connects TRBV7-2 to TRBJ1-2; D call uncertain. V shed 1 base and J shed 3 bases, with 6 bases lying between them. The CDR3 extends over 13 amino acids. Per germline, CDR1 SGHTA and CDR2 FQGNSA. The CDR3 sequence is CASSLVTDYGYTF. For the CDR3, the DNA is TGTGCCAGCAGCTTAGTAACTGACTATGGCTACACCTTC.

This rearrangement joins TRBV6-1 to TRBJ2-3; D not resolved. The germline CDR1 and CDR2 sequences are MNHNS and SASEGT. The CDR3 contains 16 residues. V was shortened by 1 base and J by 2 bases, with 13 bases between the two germline ends. This CDR3 reads CASSEGAVVTTDTQYF. DNA of the CDR3: TGTGCCAGCAGTGAAGGGGCCGTCGTTACCACAGATACGCAGTATTTT.

The chain uses TRBV5-1 and TRBJ1-1; D unresolved. Trimming pared 4 bases from V and 6 bases from J, leaving 10 bases between. The CDR3 is 12 amino acids. CDR1 SGHRS and CDR2 YFSETQ come from the germline V gene. Written as DNA, the CDR3 is TGCGCCAGCAGCGCGCCGGGGTCTGAAGCTTTCTTT. Protein: CASSAPGSEAFF.

This clone was observed a single time. V gene TRBV10-2 combines with J gene TRBJ2-3; 13 nucleotides align to TRBD2. The CDR3 loop spans 16 amino acids. V gave up 6 bases and J gave up 1 base; unmatched junction bases: 4. Germline-derived CDR1 and CDR2 are WSHSY and SAAADI. The CDR3 DNA follows: TGCGCCAGCAGGAGAGGACTAGCGGGAGGCACAGATACGCAGTATTTT. The encoded protein is CASRRGLAGGTDTQYF.

J is TRBJ2-2 and V is TRBV15, with a weak D call TRBD2 (5 bases). Trimming removed 0 bases from V and 1 base from J, with 9 bases in between. Germline CDR1 is LNHNV and CDR2 is YYDKDF (reference sequence). The CDR3 loop spans 16 amino acids. CDR3 sequence: CATSRDLGLNTGELFF. As DNA, the CDR3 is TGTGCCACCAGCAGAGATCTTGGACTGAACACCGGGGAGCTGTTTTTT.

V is TRBV7-9 and J is TRBJ2-1; TRBD2 matches 11 bases. Germline V gene data show CDR1 as SEHNR and CDR2 as FQNEAQ (reference sequence). This CDR3 has 18 amino acids. Losses at the gene ends were 3 bases for V and 7 bases for J; bases not matched to a gene: 14. The CDR3 loop is CASSFERGLASGRNEQFF. In nucleotides, the CDR3 is TGTGCCAGCAGCTTTGAGAGGGGGCTGGCTAGCGGGAGGAATGAGCAGTTCTTC.

The chain uses TRBV19 and TRBJ2-3; 9 nucleotides agree with TRBD1. Per germline, CDR1 LNHDA and CDR2 SQIVND (reference sequence). The trim removed 8 bases at V and 2 bases at J, leaving 5 bases unmatched. The CDR3 sequence is 14 residues long. The CDR3 DNA reads TGTGCCAGTTCGGACAGGGGTTACACAGATACGCAGTATTTT. It specifies CASSDRGYTDTQYF.

CDR3 amino acids: CASSEWDSKKLFF. CDR3 coding DNA: TGTGCCAGCAGTGAATGGGACAGCAAAAAACTGTTTTTT. The chain is built from TRBV28 and TRBJ1-4, with 7 bases that match TRBD1. The CDR3 has 13 residues. Germline V CDR1 and CDR2: MDHEN, SYDVKM. The ends lost 5 bases at V and 9 bases at J; junction bases unmatched: 6.

To note about this clone: This CDR3 is also generated by other DNA sequences in the sample. V usage is TRBV18 and J usage is TRBJ1-3, with D unclear. CDR1 is KGHSH, CDR2 LQKENI, per germline. V lost 0 bases and J 0 bases, leaving 6 bases between the germline ends. The CDR3 consists of 15 residues. This CDR3 reads CASSPPLSSGNTIYF. The CDR3 DNA is TGTGCCAGCTCACCACCGTTGAGCTCTGGAAACACCATATATTTT.

This clone has only one observation. V gene TRBV5-1 combines with J gene TRBJ2-1; D remains unclear. The CDR3 spans 16 residues. In germline, CDR1 is SGHRS, CDR2 YFSETQ. Deletions cut 0 bases from V and 0 bases from J, with 10 bases between. For the CDR3, the DNA is TGCGCCAGCAGCTTGGATGCAGCGAGCTCCTACAATGAGCAGTTCTTC. It specifies CASSLDAASSYNEQFF.

The chain combines TRBV5-1 with TRBJ2-6; D is unresolved. The CDR3 consists of 16 residues. Trimming left V 1 base short and J 0 bases short, with 8 bases between. CDR1 is SGHRS and CDR2 is YFSETQ in the germline V gene. The CDR3 nucleotides are TGCGCCAGCAGCTTGTCAGTGGCCTCTGGGGCCAACGTCCTGACTTTC. This sequence encodes CASSLSVASGANVLTF.

The chain has TRBV5-4 and TRBJ1-1; D is ambiguous. Deletions cut 4 bases from V and 5 bases from J, with 6 bases between. There are 11 residues in the CDR3. CDR1 and CDR2 (germline): SGHNT, YYREEE (reference sequence). CDR3 sequence (DNA): TGTGCCAGCAGCCTAAATACTGAAGCTTTCTTT. This gives the protein CASSLNTEAFF. Complete variable domain (other parts from reference TRBV5-4 and TRBJ1-1): ETGVTQSPTHLIKTRGQQVTLRCSSQSGHNTVSWYQQALGQGPQFIFQYYREEENGRGNFPPRFSGLQFPNYSSELNVNALELDDSALYLCASSLNTEAFFGQGTRLTVV.

This chain joins TRBV4-2 and TRBJ1-1, with TRBD1 matching 9 bases. Germline CDR1 and CDR2: LGHNA and YNFKEQ. The CDR3 sequence is 15 residues long. V was clipped by 4 bases and J by 6 bases; unmatched bases: 9. The CDR3 region is CASSRAGTGTPEAFF. The DNA of the CDR3 is TGTGCCAGCAGCCGGGCCGGGACAGGGACCCCTGAAGCTTTCTTT.

As to this clone: Other DNA sequences from this sample encode an identical CDR3 as well. This chain's CDR3 is CASSGRTGEDQETQYF. The CDR3 DNA reads as TGTGCCAGCAGCGGACGGACGGGGGAAGATCAAGAGACCCAGTACTTC. The rearrangement links TRBV9 to TRBJ2-5; perhaps TRBD2 as D (6 bases). The CDR3 sequence is 16 residues long. V was trimmed by 3 bases and J by 2 bases, leaving 17 bases between them. Per the germline V gene, CDR1 is SGDLS and CDR2 is YYNGEE.